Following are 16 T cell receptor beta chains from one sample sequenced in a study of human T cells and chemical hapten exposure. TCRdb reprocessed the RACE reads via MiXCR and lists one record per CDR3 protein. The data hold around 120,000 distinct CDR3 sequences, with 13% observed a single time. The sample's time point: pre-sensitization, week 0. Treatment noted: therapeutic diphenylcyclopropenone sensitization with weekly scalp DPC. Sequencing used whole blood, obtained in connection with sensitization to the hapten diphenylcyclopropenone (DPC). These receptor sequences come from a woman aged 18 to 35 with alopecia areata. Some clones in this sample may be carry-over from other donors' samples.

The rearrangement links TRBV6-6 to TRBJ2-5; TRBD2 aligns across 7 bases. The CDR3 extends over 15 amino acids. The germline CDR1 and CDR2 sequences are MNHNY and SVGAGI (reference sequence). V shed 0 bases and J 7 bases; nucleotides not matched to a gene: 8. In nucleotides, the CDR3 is TGTGCCAGCAGTTACTCGCTGAGGCGGGGGACGACCCAGTACTTC. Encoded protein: CASSYSLRRGTTQYF.

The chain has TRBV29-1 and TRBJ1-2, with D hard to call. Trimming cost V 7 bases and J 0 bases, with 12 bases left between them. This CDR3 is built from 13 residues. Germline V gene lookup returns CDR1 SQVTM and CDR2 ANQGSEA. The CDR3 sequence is CSAPDRANYGYTF. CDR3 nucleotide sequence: TGCAGCGCCCCAGACCGAGCTAACTATGGCTACACCTTC.

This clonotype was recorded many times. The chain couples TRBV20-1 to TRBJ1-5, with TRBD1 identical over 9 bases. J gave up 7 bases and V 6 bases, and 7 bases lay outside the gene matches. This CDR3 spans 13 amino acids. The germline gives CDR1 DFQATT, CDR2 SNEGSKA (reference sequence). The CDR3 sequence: CSATTGGPQPQHF. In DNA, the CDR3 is TGCAGTGCAACCACAGGGGGCCCACAGCCCCAGCATTTT.

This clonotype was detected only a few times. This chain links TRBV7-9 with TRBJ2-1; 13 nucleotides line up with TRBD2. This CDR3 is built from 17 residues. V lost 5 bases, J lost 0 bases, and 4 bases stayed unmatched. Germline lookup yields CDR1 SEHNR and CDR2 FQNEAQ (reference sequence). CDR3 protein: CASSPTSGGASYNEQFF. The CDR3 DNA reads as TGTGCCAGCAGCCCAACTAGCGGGGGGGCCTCCTACAATGAGCAGTTCTTC.

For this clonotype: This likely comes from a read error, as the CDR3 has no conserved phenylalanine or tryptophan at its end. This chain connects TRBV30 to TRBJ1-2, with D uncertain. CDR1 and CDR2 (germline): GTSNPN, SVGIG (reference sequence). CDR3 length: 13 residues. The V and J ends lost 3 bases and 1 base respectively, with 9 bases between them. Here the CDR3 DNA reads TGTGCCTGGAGCCCGGGTCTTAACTATGGCTACACCCTC. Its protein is CAWSPGLNYGYTL.

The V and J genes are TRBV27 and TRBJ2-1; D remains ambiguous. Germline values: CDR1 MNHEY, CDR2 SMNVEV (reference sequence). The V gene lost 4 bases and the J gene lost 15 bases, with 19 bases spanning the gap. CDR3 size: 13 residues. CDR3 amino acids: CASSSDIVLKPFF. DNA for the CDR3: TGTGCCAGCAGTTCCGATATCGTTTTAAAGCCGTTCTTC.

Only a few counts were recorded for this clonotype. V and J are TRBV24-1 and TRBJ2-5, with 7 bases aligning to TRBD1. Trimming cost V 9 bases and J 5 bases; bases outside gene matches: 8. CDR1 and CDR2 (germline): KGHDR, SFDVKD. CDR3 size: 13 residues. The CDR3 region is CATRRGRGETQYF. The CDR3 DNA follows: TGTGCCACCCGAAGGGGGCGAGGGGAGACCCAGTACTTC.

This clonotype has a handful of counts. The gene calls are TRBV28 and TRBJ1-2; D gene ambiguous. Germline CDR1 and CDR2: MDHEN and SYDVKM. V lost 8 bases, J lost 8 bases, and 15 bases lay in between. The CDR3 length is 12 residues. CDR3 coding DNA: TGTGCCAGCGGAGAGGAGGTTCAAGGCTACACCTTC. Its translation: CASGEEVQGYTF.

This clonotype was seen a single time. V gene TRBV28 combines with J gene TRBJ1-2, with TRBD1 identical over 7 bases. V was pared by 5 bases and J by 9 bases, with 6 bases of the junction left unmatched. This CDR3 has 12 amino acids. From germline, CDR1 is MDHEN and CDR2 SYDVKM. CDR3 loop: CASSTGEERYTF. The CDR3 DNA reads TGTGCCAGCAGTACAGGGGAAGAGCGCTACACCTTC.

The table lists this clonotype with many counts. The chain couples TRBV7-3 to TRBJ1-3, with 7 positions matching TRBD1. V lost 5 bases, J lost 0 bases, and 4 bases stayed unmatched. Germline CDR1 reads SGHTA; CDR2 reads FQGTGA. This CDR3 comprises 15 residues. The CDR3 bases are TGTGCCAGCAGCCGGGACAGTCGCTCTGGAAACACCATATATTTT. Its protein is CASSRDSRSGNTIYF.

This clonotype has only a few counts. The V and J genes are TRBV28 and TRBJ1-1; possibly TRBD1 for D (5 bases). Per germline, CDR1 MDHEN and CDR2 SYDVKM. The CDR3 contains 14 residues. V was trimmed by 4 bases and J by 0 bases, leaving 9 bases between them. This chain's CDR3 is CASSWGSLNTEAFF. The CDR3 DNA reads TGTGCCAGCAGTTGGGGGTCCCTGAACACTGAAGCTTTCTTT.

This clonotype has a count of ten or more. The CDR3 DNA sequence: TGTGCCAGCAGCTCCGAGGGACTAAACGAGCAGTACTTC. Amino acid sequence: CASSSEGLNEQYF. The chain recombines TRBV13 with TRBJ2-7; 7 bases are a match to TRBD2. Germline CDR1 is PRHDT and CDR2 is FYEKMQ (reference sequence). The CDR3 is made up of 13 amino acids. V lost 4 bases to trimming and J lost 5 bases; unmatched junction nucleotides: 5.

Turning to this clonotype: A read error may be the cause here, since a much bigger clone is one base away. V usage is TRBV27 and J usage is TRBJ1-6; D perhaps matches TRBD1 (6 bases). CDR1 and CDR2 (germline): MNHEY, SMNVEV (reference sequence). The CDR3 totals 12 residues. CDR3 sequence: CDSRGQGWSLHF. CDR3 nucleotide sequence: TGTGACAGCAGGGGCCAGGGTTGGTCCCTCCACTTT.

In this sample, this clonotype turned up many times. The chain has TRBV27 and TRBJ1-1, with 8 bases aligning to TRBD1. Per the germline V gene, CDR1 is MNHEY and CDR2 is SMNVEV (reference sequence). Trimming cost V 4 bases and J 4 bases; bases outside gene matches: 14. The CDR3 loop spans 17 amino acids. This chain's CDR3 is CASSSPPDRGMSTEAFF. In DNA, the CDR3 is TGTGCCAGCAGTTCCCCTCCCGACAGGGGAATGTCCACTGAAGCTTTCTTT.

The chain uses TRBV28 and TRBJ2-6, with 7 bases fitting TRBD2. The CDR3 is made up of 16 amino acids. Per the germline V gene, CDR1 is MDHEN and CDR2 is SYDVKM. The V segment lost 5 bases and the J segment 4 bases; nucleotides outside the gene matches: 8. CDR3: CASSIWEGSGANVLTF. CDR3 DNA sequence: TGTGCCAGCAGTATCTGGGAGGGTTCCGGGGCCAACGTCCTGACTTTC.

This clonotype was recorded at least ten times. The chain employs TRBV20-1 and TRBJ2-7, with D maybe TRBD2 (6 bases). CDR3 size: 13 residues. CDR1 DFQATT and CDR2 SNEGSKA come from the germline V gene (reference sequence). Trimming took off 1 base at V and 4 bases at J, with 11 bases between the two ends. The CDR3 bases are TGCAGTGCTAGAGTTCACCGGGAGTACGAGCAGTACTTC. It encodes CSARVHREYEQYF.